The sequence of this T cell receptor beta chain was determined in a study of CD8+CD57+ T cells in acquired aplastic anemia. This clonotype has just a few counts. The antigen is unknown. Whoever was chosen for sequencing had shown CD8+CD57+ cell expansion by flow cytometry. Patients were treatment-naive when blood was sampled. TCR beta VDJ combinations and CDR3 sequences were profiled from genomic DNA. In TCRdb, the reads were re-called with MiXCR into one record per CDR3 protein. In the table there are about 180,000 distinct CDR3 sequences, roughly 60% of which are singletons. Points from the study as a whole: Patients and controls had CD8+ Simpson's diversity values that were not significantly distinct. Found in both controls and patients were 25 to 35 CD8+ CDR3 sequences.

Specimen: sorted CD4+, CD8+, or CD8+CD57+ T cells (not recorded which) from PBMCs. The TCR sequence derives from a human donor with aplastic anemia.

CDR3 loop: CASRLPYGTGNYNEQYF. The CDR3, as DNA: TGTGCCAGCAGACTCCCGTATGGGACAGGGAACTACAATGAGCAGTATTTT. This chain joins TRBV7-9 and TRBJ2-3; the match to TRBD1 covers 9 bases. The germline gives CDR1 SEHNR, CDR2 FQNEAQ (reference sequence). The CDR3 is 17 residues long. Trimming took 6 bases from V and 11 from J; bases not matched to a gene: 21.